This T cell receptor beta chain was retrieved from a study of blood T cell repertoires in COVID-19. The overall study: Samples representing acute and convalescent COVID-19 were sourced from the United States, Italy and Spain. PBMCs, B-cell-depleted T cells, or T cells were the source of the cDNA or gDNA that made up the material.

Original processing notes: Amplified reference gene primers provided the basis for estimating nucleated cell counts. The method was immunoSEQ multiplex PCR; TCRdb's version includes in-frame clones alone and lacks a portion of them. The V and J calls and the clone size are those of that table, but D and trimming were determined from the DNA. The table shows about 120,000 clones, with about 90% occurring only once. J gave up 7 bases and V 2 bases, and 8 bases lay outside the gene matches. CDR3 length: 15 amino acids. CDR1 is PRHDT, CDR2 FYEKMQ, per germline (reference sequence). The sequence derives from a woman between 50 and 59 years old with active or convalescent COVID-19. The chain carries TRBV13 and TRBJ2-7; 10 positions agree with TRBD2. The specimen sequenced was peripheral blood. CDR3 loop: CASSLNSGRPVEQYF. CDR3 in DNA: TGTGCCAGCAGCTTAAATAGCGGGAGGCCTGTGGAGCAGTACTTC. The full variable domain, in which reference TRBV13 and TRBJ2-7 provide the parts outside the CDR3, is AAGVIQSPRHLIKEKRETATLKCYPIPRHDTVYWYQQGPGQDPQFLISFYEKMQSDKGSIPDRFSAQQFSDYHSELNMSSLELGDSALYFCASSLNSGRPVEQYFGPGTRLTVT.